This entry concerns a single T cell receptor beta chain. Its antigen is not identified. This entry is derived from a study of OX40 agonist ivuxolimab in advanced cancers. General observations from the study: CD8+ T cells showed, on average, more clonal expansion than CD4+ cells. With doses of 0.1 to 3.0 mg/kg, CD4+ and CD8+ blood T cells had undergone clonal expansion by week 6.

Germline CDR1 reads MNHEY; CDR2 reads SMNVEV (reference sequence). This CDR3 spans 16 amino acids. With 2 bases removed from V and 8 bases from J, the gap between germline ends came to 21 bases. This table comes from immunoSEQ multiplex PCR, and its TCRdb copy is limited to in-frame clones, with some not included. This sample has some 10,000 clones, with more than 60% found just once. Patients were ruled out by autoimmune disease history or systemic immunosuppression. Samples of blood were obtained at baseline, on cycle 4 day 1, and on cycle 7 day 1. The specimen comprised CD4+ or CD8+ T cells sorted from blood, sampled in a trial of the OX40 agonist ivuxolimab. The chain combines TRBV27 with TRBJ1-2; D gene uncertain. This TCR was recovered from an adult with an advanced solid tumor such as melanoma, head and neck, liver or kidney cancer. The CDR3 reads CASSLDGAGSPSGYTF. CDR3 DNA: TGTGCCAGCAGTTTAGACGGTGCGGGGAGCCCTTCGGGCTACACCTTC.